This T cell receptor (beta chain) was observed in a study of molecular identifiers for immune sequencing clone quantification. Germline V gene data show CDR1 as MNHEY and CDR2 as SVGEGT. The CDR3 runs to 15 residues. Trimming took off 6 bases at V and 0 bases at J, with 11 bases between the two ends. Libraries used about 18,000 to 1,000,000 sorted naive CD8 T cells and 10%, 30% or 50% RNA input. When naive CD8 T cells were sorted, they were gated as CD8+CD4-CCR7+CD45RA+. Notes on the study in general: Spiked TCR RNA from one Jurkat cell reportedly showed up when mixed among over 900,000 naive cells.

Bulk TCR library preparation followed previously described methods with listed TCR primers. Via MiXCR, TCRdb re-called the PCR reads, giving one row per CDR3 protein. The sample has a few hundred thousand distinct CDR3 sequences, about a quarter seen once. Of note for this clonotype: Its antigen remains unknown.

The J gene is TRBJ2-2, the V gene TRBV6-2 or TRBV6-3; D gene ambiguous. Specimen: naive CD8+ T cells from blood, with Jurkat cell RNA spiked in. The subset: FACS-sorted CD8+CD4-CCR7+CD45RA+ naive T cells. The source is a human donor in good health. Some libraries in this study had Jurkat cell RNA spiked in. DNA of the CDR3: TGTGCCAGCAGCACAAGAAAAACGAACACCGGGGAGCTGTTTTTT. It translates to CASSTRKTNTGELFF.